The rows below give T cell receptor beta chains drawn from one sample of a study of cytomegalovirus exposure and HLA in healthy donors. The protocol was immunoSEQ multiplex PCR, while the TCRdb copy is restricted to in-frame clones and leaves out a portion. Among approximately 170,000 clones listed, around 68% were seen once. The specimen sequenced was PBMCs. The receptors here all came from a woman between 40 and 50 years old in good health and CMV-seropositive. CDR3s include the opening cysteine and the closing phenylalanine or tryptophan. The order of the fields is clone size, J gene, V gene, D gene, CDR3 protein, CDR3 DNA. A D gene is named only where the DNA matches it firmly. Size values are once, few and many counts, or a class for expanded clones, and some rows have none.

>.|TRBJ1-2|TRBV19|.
CASSIAPGTGGYTF
TGTGCCAGTAGTATAGCCCCGGGCACAGGTGGCTACACCTTC
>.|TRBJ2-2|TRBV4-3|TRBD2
CASSQDIPGLAGNTGELFF
TGCGCCAGCAGCCAAGATATCCCCGGACTAGCGGGGAACACCGGGGAGCTGTTTTTT
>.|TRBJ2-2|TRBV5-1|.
CASNAGHTGELFF
TGCGCCAGCAATGCAGGGCACACCGGGGAGCTGTTTTTT
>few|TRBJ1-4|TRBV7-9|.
CASRPSEGQSTNEKLFF
TGTGCCAGCAGGCCATCGGAGGGTCAGTCAACTAATGAAAAACTGTTTTTT
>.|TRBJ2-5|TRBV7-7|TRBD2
CASSLNPRTSGDCDQYF
TGTGCTAGCAGCTTAAACCCAAGGACTAGCGGGGATTGCGACCAGTACTTC
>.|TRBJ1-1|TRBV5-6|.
CASNRLWSTNTEAFF
TGTGCCAGCAACCGATTATGGTCCACAAACACTGAAGCTTTCTTT
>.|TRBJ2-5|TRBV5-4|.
CASSFPAGTQYF
TGTGCCAGCAGCTTCCCCGCCGGGACCCAGTACTTC
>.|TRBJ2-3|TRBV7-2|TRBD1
CASSFRAPGQGTDTQYF
TGTGCCAGCAGCTTTCGCGCCCCGGGACAGGGCACAGATACGCAGTATTTT
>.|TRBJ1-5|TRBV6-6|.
CASSPAGTPYQPQHF
TGTGCCAGCAGTCCGGCAGGCACCCCTTATCAGCCCCAGCATTTT
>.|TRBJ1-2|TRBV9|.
CASSIQNYGYTF
TGTGCCAGCAGCATACAGAACTATGGCTACACCTTC
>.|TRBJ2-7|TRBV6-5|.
CASSPTSYEQYF
TGTGCCAGCAGTCCAACTTCCTACGAGCAGTACTTC
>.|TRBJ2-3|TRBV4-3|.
CASSQEIPRADTQYF
TGCGCCAGCAGCCAAGAGATCCCCCGGGCAGATACGCAGTATTTT
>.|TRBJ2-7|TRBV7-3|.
CASNASEGISGAYEQYF
TGTGCCAGCAACGCCTCGGAGGGAATCTCGGGAGCCTACGAGCAGTACTTC
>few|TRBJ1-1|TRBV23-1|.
CASSQSVAELLNTEAFF
TGCGCCAGCAGTCAATCGGTAGCAGAATTATTGAACACTGAAGCTTTCTTT
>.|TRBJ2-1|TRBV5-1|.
CASSMERTHNEQFF
TGCGCCAGCAGCATGGAGCGGACCCACAATGAGCAGTTCTTC
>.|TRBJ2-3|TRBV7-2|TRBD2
CASSQRGDVTDTQYF
TGTGCCAGCAGCCAGCGGGGGGATGTGACAGATACGCAGTATTTT
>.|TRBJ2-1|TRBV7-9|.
CASSLGVNEQFF
TGTGCCAGCAGCTTAGGAGTCAATGAGCAGTTCTTC
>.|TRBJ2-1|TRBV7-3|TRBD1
CASSQPGQGINEQFF
TGTGCCAGCAGCCAACCGGGACAGGGGATCAATGAGCAGTTCTTC
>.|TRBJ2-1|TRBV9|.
CASSASSYNEQFF
TGTGCCAGCAGCGCGAGCTCCTACAATGAGCAGTTCTTC
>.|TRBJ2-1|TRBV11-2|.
CASSLSSTYSYNEQFF
TGTGCCAGCAGCTTAAGTTCCACCTACTCCTACAATGAGCAGTTCTTC
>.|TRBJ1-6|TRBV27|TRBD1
CASSFNGQGADSPLHF
TGTGCCAGCAGTTTCAACGGACAGGGGGCAGATTCACCCCTCCACTTT
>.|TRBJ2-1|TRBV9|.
CASSGPERGNEQFF
TGTGCCAGCAGCGGTCCGGAACGGGGCAATGAGCAGTTCTTC
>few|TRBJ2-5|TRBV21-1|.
CASSKVSGVLAGVCETQYF
TGTGCCAGCAGCAAGGTAAGCGGTGTGCTAGCGGGAGTCTGCGAGACCCAGTACTTC
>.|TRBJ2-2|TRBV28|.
CASSLLAPGELFF
TGTGCCAGCAGTTTACTAGCGCCCGGGGAGCTGTTTTTT
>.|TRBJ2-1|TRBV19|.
CASSIGTDYNEQFF
TGTGCCAGTAGTATAGGGACAGACTACAATGAGCAGTTCTTC
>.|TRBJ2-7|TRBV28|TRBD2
CASRVGGTGLYEQYF
TGTGCCAGCAGAGTGGGGGGGACTGGCCTTTACGAGCAGTACTTC
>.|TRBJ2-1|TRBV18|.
CASSPVRTISYNEQFF
TGTGCCAGCTCACCAGTCCGGACTATCTCCTACAATGAGCAGTTCTTC
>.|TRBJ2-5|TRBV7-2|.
CASSLRPGETQYF
TGTGCCAGCAGCTTAAGGCCGGGAGAGACCCAGTACTTC
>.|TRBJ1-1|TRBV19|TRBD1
CASSIDLGQGLTEAFF
TGTGCCAGTAGTATTGATCTTGGACAGGGGCTCACTGAAGCTTTCTTT
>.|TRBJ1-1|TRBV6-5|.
CASSYHQGTEAFF
TGTGCCAGCAGTTACCACCAGGGGACTGAAGCTTTCTTT
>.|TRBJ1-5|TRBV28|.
CASSSGGGNQPQHF
TGTGCCAGCAGTTCCGGGGGGGGCAATCAGCCCCAGCATTTT
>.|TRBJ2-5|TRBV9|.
CASSVAPAVGETQYF
TGTGCCAGCAGCGTAGCTCCAGCGGTCGGGGAGACCCAGTACTTC
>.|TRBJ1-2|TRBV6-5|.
CASSLTDGGGYTF
TGTGCCAGCAGTTTGACGGACGGGGGGGGCTACACCTTC
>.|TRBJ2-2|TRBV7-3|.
CASSFRQTGELFF
TGTGCCAGCAGCTTCAGACAGACCGGGGAGCTGTTTTTT
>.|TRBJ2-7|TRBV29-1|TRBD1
CSVTLGTGNYEQYF
TGCAGCGTTACCCTCGGGACAGGTAATTACGAGCAGTACTTC
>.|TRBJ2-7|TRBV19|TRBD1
CASSITLDRAEQYF
TGTGCCAGTAGTATAACCCTCGACAGGGCCGAGCAGTACTTC
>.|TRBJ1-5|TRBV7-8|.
CASSLFRGANQPQHF
TGTGCCAGCAGCTTGTTCAGGGGCGCAAATCAGCCCCAGCATTTT
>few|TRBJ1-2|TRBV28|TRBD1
CASSTGTGGYGYTF
TGTGCCAGCAGTACCGGGACAGGGGGCTATGGCTACACCTTC
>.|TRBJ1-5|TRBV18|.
CASSPGQQGTQNF
TGTGCCAGCTCACCAGGGCAGCAGGGGACCCAGAATTTT
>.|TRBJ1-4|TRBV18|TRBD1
CASSVGQGKEKLFF
TGTGCCAGCTCAGTGGGACAGGGGAAAGAAAAACTGTTTTTT
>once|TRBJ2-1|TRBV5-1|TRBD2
CASSLIGLAGGPYNEQFF
TGCGCCAGCAGCTTAATCGGACTAGCGGGAGGGCCCTACAATGAGCAGTTCTTC
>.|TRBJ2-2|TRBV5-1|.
CASSLVPGNTGELFF
TGCGCCAGCAGCTTGGTGCCGGGGAACACCGGGGAGCTGTTTTTT
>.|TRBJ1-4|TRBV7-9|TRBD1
CASKQGATNEKLFF
TGTGCCAGCAAGCAGGGGGCAACTAATGAAAAACTGTTTTTT
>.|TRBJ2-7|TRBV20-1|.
CSAPGVYEQYF
TGCAGTGCACCCGGGGTTTACGAGCAGTACTTC
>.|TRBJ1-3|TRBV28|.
CASSSTKSWLRDFSGNTIYF
TGTGCCAGCAGTTCCACTAAAAGTTGGCTTCGCGATTTCTCTGGAAACACCATATATTTT
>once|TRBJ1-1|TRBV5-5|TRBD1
CASSLAGTGPEAFF
TGTGCCAGCAGCTTGGCTGGGACAGGGCCTGAAGCTTTCTTT